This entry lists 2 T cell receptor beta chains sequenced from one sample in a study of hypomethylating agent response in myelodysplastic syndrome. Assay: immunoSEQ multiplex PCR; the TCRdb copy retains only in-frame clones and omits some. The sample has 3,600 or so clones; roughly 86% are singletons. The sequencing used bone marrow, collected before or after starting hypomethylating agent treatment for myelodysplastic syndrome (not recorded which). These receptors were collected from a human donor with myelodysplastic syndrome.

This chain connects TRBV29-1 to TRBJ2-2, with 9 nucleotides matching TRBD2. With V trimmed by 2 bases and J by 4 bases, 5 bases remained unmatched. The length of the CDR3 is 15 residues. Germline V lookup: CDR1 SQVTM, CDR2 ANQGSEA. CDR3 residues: CSVERPSGITGELFF. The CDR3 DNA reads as TGCAGCGTTGAAAGGCCTAGCGGGATCACCGGGGAGCTGTTTTTT.

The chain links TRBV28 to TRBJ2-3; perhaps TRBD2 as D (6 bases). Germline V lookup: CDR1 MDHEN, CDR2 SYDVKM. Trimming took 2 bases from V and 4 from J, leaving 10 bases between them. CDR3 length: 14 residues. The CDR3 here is CASSLRGSPDTQYF. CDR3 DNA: TGTGCCAGCAGTTTACGGGGGAGTCCAGATACGCAGTATTTT.